Following are 20 T cell receptor beta chains from one sample sequenced in a study of cytomegalovirus exposure and HLA in healthy donors. The primer mix had 60 Vbeta and 13 Jbeta primers. Libraries were prepared by immunoSEQ multiplex PCR; TCRdb keeps only in-frame clonotypes and omits some of them. The sample comprises 270,000 or so clones, roughly 85% of which are singletons, and roughly 4% rests with the top ten. The sample taken for sequencing was PBMCs. The receptors here all came from a man aged 35 to 55 in good health and CMV-seropositive.

CDR3 coding DNA: TGTGCCAGCAGTTTATGGGACAGCAGCAATCAGCCCCAGCATTTT. Translating it yields CASSLWDSSNQPQHF. This chain links TRBV28 with TRBJ1-5; a possible D gene is TRBD1 (6 bases). Trimming removed 0 bases at V and 1 base at J, with 7 bases between. The CDR3 extends over 15 amino acids. The V gene's germline CDR1 is MDHEN and CDR2 SYDVKM.

This chain uses TRBV13 with TRBJ2-1; TRBD2 is a possible D gene (5 bases). V shed 1 base and J shed 2 bases, with 12 bases lying between them. The CDR3 sequence is 16 residues long. Looked up from germline, CDR1 is PRHDT and CDR2 is FYEKMQ (reference sequence). The CDR3 loop is CASSLVGESPYNEQFF. CDR3 nucleotide sequence: TGTGCCAGCAGCTTAGTTGGGGAGAGTCCCTACAATGAGCAGTTCTTC.

The V gene is TRBV18, the J gene TRBJ2-2, with D uncertain. This CDR3 comprises 15 residues. The V gene lost 2 bases and the J gene lost 3 bases, with 10 bases spanning the gap. Germline V CDR1 and CDR2: KGHSH, LQKENI. In nucleotides, the CDR3 is TGTGCCAGCTCACCAAGACCTCAGGACACCGGGGAGCTGTTTTTT. This gives the protein CASSPRPQDTGELFF.

This chain uses TRBV11-3 with TRBJ2-3, with D tentatively TRBD1 (5 bases). Germline CDR1 and CDR2: SGHNT and YENEEA. This CDR3 contains 15 residues. Between the trimmed V and J ends, which lost 3 bases and 2 bases, there was a span of 12 bases. This CDR3 reads CASSFGRTSTDTQYF. In DNA form, the CDR3 reads TGTGCCAGCAGCTTCGGGCGGACATCCACAGATACGCAGTATTTT.

The chain couples TRBV2 to TRBJ2-1; TRBD1 matches at 8 bases. This CDR3 has 15 residues. Germline trimming cut 7 bases from V and 2 bases from J; bases unmatched to any gene: 7. Germline lookup yields CDR1 SNHLY and CDR2 FYNNEI. CDR3 loop: CASNVRQGTYNEQFF. DNA for the CDR3: TGTGCCAGCAACGTCAGACAGGGGACCTACAATGAGCAGTTCTTC.

V and J are TRBV19 and TRBJ2-7; weak D call: TRBD1 (5 bases). Germline CDR1 is LNHDA and CDR2 is SQIVND (reference sequence). The CDR3 covers 13 residues. V was cut by 3 bases and J by 3 bases, with 9 bases left in between. The CDR3 region is CASSITGFYEQYF. CDR3 in DNA: TGTGCCAGTAGTATCACAGGATTCTACGAGCAGTACTTC. Together with reference TRBV19 and TRBJ2-7, the CDR3 gives the full variable domain: DGGITQSPKYLFRKEGQNVTLSCEQNLNHDAMYWYRQDPGQGLRLIYYSQIVNDFQKGDIAEGYSVSREKKESFPLTVTSAQKNPTAFYLCASSITGFYEQYFGPGTRLTVT.

The rearrangement links TRBV6-1 to TRBJ2-5, with no clear D. Gene TRBJ2-7 matches the end of the DNA better, so the J call may be wrong. The CDR3 contains 13 residues. Germline V gene data show CDR1 as MNHNS and CDR2 as SASEGT. The CDR3 DNA reads TGTGCCAGCAGTGACCAGGACTCCTACGAGCAGTACTTC. It encodes CASSDQDSYEQYF.

The chain has TRBV19 and TRBJ1-2; 12 positions agree with TRBD1. Trimming took 7 bases from V and 2 from J; bases not matched to a gene: 5. This CDR3 spans 15 amino acids. The germline V gene has CDR1 LNHDA and CDR2 SQIVND (reference sequence). This chain's CDR3 is CASTRDRGPNYGYTF. Here the CDR3 DNA reads TGTGCCAGTACCCGGGACAGGGGGCCGAACTATGGCTACACCTTC.

CDR3 in DNA: TGTGCCAGCAGCTTAGCGGCGGGAGTTAGCGAGACCCAGTACTTC. Its translation: CASSLAAGVSETQYF. The chain recombines TRBV7-9 with TRBJ2-5; 7 bases are shared with TRBD2. J was trimmed by 5 bases and V by 0 bases; bases with no gene match: 6. CDR1 is SEHNR, CDR2 FQNEAQ, per germline (reference sequence). The CDR3 length is 15 residues.

Here the CDR3 reads CASGLWSSGELFF. CDR3 nucleotides: TGTGCCAGCGGCCTGTGGAGCTCCGGGGAGCTGTTTTTT. The V call is TRBV27, the J call TRBJ2-2; D is undetermined. Deletions cut 8 bases from V and 6 bases from J, with 13 bases between. The CDR3 is 13 residues long. Germline V gives CDR1 MNHEY, CDR2 SMNVEV (reference sequence).

This clone has at least ten counts. The V call is TRBV19, the J call TRBJ2-7, with 11 bases fitting TRBD2. The CDR3 spans 14 residues. The ends lost 7 bases at V and 6 bases at J; junction bases unmatched: 8. Germline-derived CDR1 and CDR2 are LNHDA and SQIVND (reference sequence). DNA for the CDR3: TGTGCCAGTATGAGACTAGCGGGATCGGCCGAGCAGTACTTC. Its translation: CASMRLAGSAEQYF.

This rearrangement joins TRBV5-1 to TRBJ2-5; a weak D match, TRBD1 (5 bases). Deletions cut 0 bases from V and 0 bases from J, with 6 bases between. Germline loops: CDR1 SGHRS, CDR2 YFSETQ. This CDR3 is 14 amino acids long. In DNA form, the CDR3 reads TGCGCCAGCAGCTTGGTCAGGGACCAAGAGACCCAGTACTTC. This encodes CASSLVRDQETQYF.

The chain has TRBV29-1 and TRBJ2-3, with D possibly TRBD2 on 6 matching bases. CDR3 length: 15 residues. V was clipped by 1 base and J by 1 base, with 12 bases between them. Germline V gene sequence: CDR1 SQVTM, CDR2 ANQGSEA. CDR3 sequence reads: CSVEVSGWGTDTQYF. The CDR3, as DNA: TGCAGCGTTGAAGTTAGCGGATGGGGCACAGATACGCAGTATTTT.

This clone was counted once. V and J are TRBV7-2 and TRBJ1-2, with D uncertain. V shed 11 bases and J shed 7 bases, with 20 bases lying between them. This CDR3 has 13 residues. From germline, CDR1 is SGHTA and CDR2 FQGNSA. The CDR3 loop is CACSPWYGSGYTF. CDR3 coding DNA: TGTGCCTGCTCCCCTTGGTACGGGAGTGGCTACACCTTC.

This chain uses TRBV27 with TRBJ2-1; D not resolved. Germline values: CDR1 MNHEY, CDR2 SMNVEV (reference sequence). The length of the CDR3 is 15 residues. Trimming took off 5 bases at V and 0 bases at J, with 11 bases between the two ends. This chain's CDR3 is CASSHDLSSYNEQFF. CDR3 DNA sequence: TGTGCCAGCAGTCATGACTTAAGCTCCTACAATGAGCAGTTCTTC.

This clone showed up just once. The chain uses TRBV4-3 and TRBJ2-6, with D possibly matching TRBD1 (6 bases). V dropped 6 bases and J dropped 1 base, with 10 bases sitting between them. Germline V gene lookup returns CDR1 LGHNA and CDR2 YSLEER. The CDR3 contains 15 residues. CDR3 sequence reads: CASSRTGSGANVLTF. DNA for the CDR3: TGCGCCAGCAGTCGAACAGGGTCTGGGGCCAACGTCCTGACTTTC.

This sequence joins TRBV11-2 and TRBJ1-2, with TRBD1 as a possible D gene (6 bases). CDR3 size: 15 residues. With 5 bases removed from V and 4 bases from J, the gap between germline ends came to 17 bases. Germline CDR1 is SGHAT and CDR2 is FQNNGV. CDR3 DNA: TGTGCCAGCAGCCCCGGGGGGCCGGACGGCTATGGCTACACCTTC. It is translated as CASSPGGPDGYGYTF.

The chain carries TRBV5-4 and TRBJ2-1; 10 nucleotides agree with TRBD2. This CDR3 spans 16 amino acids. Trimming at V came to 0 bases and at J to 10 bases, leaving 10 bases not matched to a gene. Germline assignment: CDR1 SGHNT and CDR2 YYREEE (reference sequence). CDR3: CASSLGGASGSEEQFF. The CDR3 DNA sequence: TGTGCCAGCAGCTTGGGGGGGGCTAGCGGGAGTGAAGAGCAGTTCTTC. Together with reference TRBV5-4 and TRBJ2-1, the CDR3 gives the full variable domain: ETGVTQSPTHLIKTRGQQVTLRCSSQSGHNTVSWYQQALGQGPQFIFQYYREEENGRGNFPPRFSGLQFPNYSSELNVNALELDDSALYLCASSLGGASGSEEQFFGPGTRLTVL.

V is TRBV28 and J is TRBJ2-7; tentatively, D is TRBD2 (6 bases). V lost 3 bases and J 2 bases, leaving 11 bases between the germline ends. The CDR3 totals 14 residues. Per the germline V gene, CDR1 is MDHEN and CDR2 is SYDVKM. The CDR3 protein is CASSLRGTPYEQYF. CDR3 nucleotides: TGTGCCAGCAGTTTGCGAGGGACTCCCTACGAGCAGTACTTC.

The count of this clone is one. J is TRBJ2-7 and V is TRBV11-2; 7 nucleotides agree with TRBD1. CDR1 is SGHAT, CDR2 FQNNGV, per germline. This CDR3 region has 14 residues. Trimming took 5 bases from V and 5 from J; bases not matched to a gene: 9. This chain's CDR3 is CASSTTTGSHEQYF. The CDR3 region has the DNA TGTGCCAGCAGCACTACGACAGGGTCTCACGAGCAGTACTTC.